The text below deals with one TCR beta chain. Its antigen is currently unknown. These data come from a study of T-cell memory formation after mild COVID-19. About the study: TCR clusters were mostly confined to one donor each.

Study observations and caveats: Prior to infection, memory already included some responding clones, suggesting cross-reactive memory joined.

TCRdb passed the 5' RACE reads through MiXCR, listing each CDR3 protein once. Found here are fewer than 700,000 distinct CDR3 sequences, roughly 18% of them singletons; the top ten hold around 13%. The V gene end was trimmed by 4 bases and the J gene end by 3 bases; junction bases not matched to a gene: 9. This CDR3 spans 18 amino acids. The germline V gene has CDR1 SGHTA and CDR2 FQGNSA. Sequencing was done on a sample of PBMCs or a T cell subset sorted from them (not recorded which). The sequence came from an adult woman who had mild COVID-19 (a few samples of this study predate the infection). Cell type and time point are not known. The V call is TRBV7-2, the J call TRBJ2-7; 16 nucleotides line up with TRBD2. CDR3 region: CASSSGTSGRAGRYEQYF. DNA for the CDR3: TGTGCCAGCAGCTCCGGGACTAGCGGGAGGGCCGGTCGCTACGAGCAGTACTTC.